Following are 17 T cell receptor beta chains from one sample sequenced in a study of T cells in Graves' hyperthyroidism and ophthalmopathy. It was RNA transcripts that yielded the amplified TCR beta CDR3 regions. The TCR CDR3 was amplified in a first-round RT-PCR using the HTBI primer set. TCRdb recomputed calls from the multiplex PCR reads with MiXCR, one row per CDR3 protein. The sample holds under 800,000 distinct CDR3 sequences; about 14% are singletons and the top ten take approximately 10%. The specimen was blood. All receptors derive from a woman aged 18-35 years with Graves' hyperthyroidism.

This clonotype came up a few times. V is TRBV13 and J is TRBJ1-1; TRBD1 is a possible D gene (5 bases). Trimming took 5 bases from V and 11 from J, leaving 18 bases between them. CDR1 is PRHDT, CDR2 FYEKMQ, per germline (reference sequence). The CDR3 sequence is 13 residues long. CDR3 coding DNA: TGTGCCAGCAGCGTCCGGACGTCCCCAGGGGCTTTCTTT. Translation: CASSVRTSPGAFF.

This clonotype was recorded many times. CDR3 coding DNA: TGTGCCAGCAATAATTGGGGGACCACCTCCTACGAGCAGTACTTC. Translation gives CASNNWGTTSYEQYF. The V and J genes are TRBV3-1 and TRBJ2-7, with D perhaps matching TRBD1 or TRBD2 (5 bases each). The germline CDR1 and CDR2 sequences are LGHDT and YNNKEL (reference sequence). The V end was cut by 7 bases, the J end by 0 bases, with 16 bases between. This CDR3 is 15 amino acids long.

This clonotype showed up just a few times. The chain joins TRBV24-1 to TRBJ2-3, with D tentatively TRBD1 (5 bases). The ends were cut back, 6 bases at V and 5 bases at J, with 14 bases in the middle. The CDR3 has 14 residues. Germline CDR1 KGHDR, CDR2 SFDVKD. The CDR3 coding sequence is TGTGCCACCAGTCTTGCAGGGTCCGGAGATACGCAGTATTTT. Residues: CATSLAGSGDTQYF.

This clonotype was found many times. V gene TRBV2 combines with J gene TRBJ2-2; D gene unclear. Germline V gives CDR1 SNHLY, CDR2 FYNNEI. Trimming cost V 6 bases and J 3 bases, with 8 bases left between them. The CDR3 is 13 amino acids. This CDR3 reads CASRRRDTGELFF. CDR3 nucleotide sequence: TGTGCCAGCAGAAGACGGGACACCGGGGAGCTGTTTTTT. The variable domain in full, completed from reference TRBV2 and TRBJ2-2, reads EPEVTQTPSHQVTQMGQEVILRCVPISNHLYFYWYRQILGQKVEFLVSFYNNEISEKSEIFDDQFSVERPDGSNFTLKIRSTKLEDSAMYFCASRRRDTGELFFGEGSRLTVL.

The chain uses TRBV7-2 and TRBJ2-1; TRBD2 matches 7 bases. The CDR3 length is 14 residues. The V segment lost 1 base and the J segment 9 bases; nucleotides outside the gene matches: 6. Germline loops: CDR1 SGHTA, CDR2 FQGNSA. The CDR3 sequence: CASSLVWPSGEQFF. The CDR3 nucleotides read TGTGCCAGCAGCTTAGTTTGGCCTAGCGGTGAGCAGTTCTTC.

This clonotype was counted many times. The V call is TRBV5-6, the J call TRBJ1-1, with D perhaps TRBD1 (5 bases). With 2 bases removed from V and 3 bases from J, the gap between germline ends came to 8 bases. The CDR3 has 13 residues. CDR1 and CDR2 from the germline V gene are SGHDT and YYEEEE. The chain's CDR3 is CASSFLGDTEAFF. CDR3 nucleotides: TGTGCCAGCAGCTTCCTAGGGGACACTGAAGCTTTCTTT.

This clonotype showed up many times. V and J are TRBV16 and TRBJ1-5, with 7 positions matching TRBD1. The CDR3 loop spans 16 amino acids. V shed 4 bases, J shed 2 bases, and the junction held 8 bases outside the gene matches. From germline, CDR1 is KGHSY and CDR2 FQNENV. The CDR3 coding sequence is TGTGCCAGCAGCCCCAGCTGGACAGGAGGCAATCAGCCCCAGCATTTT. This codes for CASSPSWTGGNQPQHF.

This clonotype showed up many times. V is TRBV6-1 and J is TRBJ2-2, with TRBD2 as a possible D gene (5 bases). CDR1 is MNHNS and CDR2 is SASEGT in the germline V gene. With 7 bases removed from V and 2 bases from J, the gap between germline ends came to 14 bases. The CDR3 covers 15 residues. The CDR3, as DNA: TGTGCCAGCACCCCAGGTAGCGCCAACACCGGGGAGCTGTTTTTT. Encoded protein: CASTPGSANTGELFF.

Concerning this clonotype: Relative to the germline gene, one junction end is altered; a read error may explain this. V gene TRBV19 combines with J gene TRBJ2-1; 9 bases line up with TRBD2. The germline V gene has CDR1 LNHDA and CDR2 SQIVND (reference sequence). This CDR3 comprises 14 residues. CDR3 sequence: CASSRVAGANELFF. In nucleotides, the CDR3 is TGTGCCAGTAGTAGAGTAGCGGGGGCGAATGAGCTGTTCTTC.

Concerning this clonotype itself: Because it lacks the conserved phenylalanine or tryptophan at the end, this CDR3 is likely a read error. The CDR3 region has the DNA TGTGCCTTCAGGAGAACGGACAACACCGGGGAGCTGTTTCTT. Encoded protein: CAFRRTDNTGELFL. The rearrangement uses TRBV30 and TRBJ2-2, with no clear D. V dropped 7 bases and J dropped 2 bases, with 14 bases sitting between them. CDR3 length: 14 amino acids. CDR1 and CDR2 from the germline V gene are GTSNPN and SVGIG (reference sequence).

The CDR3 sequence is CASSQDGASRNEQFF. DNA for the CDR3: TGCGCCAGCAGCCAAGATGGAGCGAGTAGGAATGAGCAGTTCTTC. The genes are TRBV4-3 and TRBJ2-1; D not certain. The CDR3 consists of 15 residues. The germline gives CDR1 LGHNA, CDR2 YSLEER. The V gene lost 0 bases and the J gene lost 7 bases, with 13 bases spanning the gap.

V gene TRBV7-2 combines with J gene TRBJ2-1; 12 nucleotides match TRBD2. The CDR3 runs to 16 residues. Germline CDR1 reads SGHTA; CDR2 reads FQGNSA. V gave up 5 bases and J gave up 9 bases; unmatched junction bases: 11. The DNA for the CDR3 is TGTGCCAGCAGCGGAACCGGGACTAGCGGGTTGGCTGAGCAGTTCTTC. Protein sequence: CASSGTGTSGLAEQFF.

This clonotype was detected many times. This chain uses TRBV18 with TRBJ2-7, with TRBD1 matching over 10 bases. Germline assignment: CDR1 KGHSH and CDR2 LQKENI. Trimming removed 3 bases from V and 3 bases from J; junction bases left unmatched: 2. The CDR3 sequence is 14 residues long. The CDR3 region is CASSPGQGDYEQYF. In DNA form, the CDR3 reads TGTGCCAGCTCACCCGGACAGGGGGACTACGAGCAGTACTTC.

This clonotype was detected many times. J is TRBJ2-1 and V is TRBV27, with D unclear. V was shortened by 4 bases and J by 0 bases, with 7 bases between the two germline ends. The CDR3 length is 14 residues. Germline CDR1 reads MNHEY; CDR2 reads SMNVEV (reference sequence). The chain's CDR3 is CASSYRSSYNEQFF. The CDR3 DNA follows: TGTGCCAGCAGTTATAGGAGCTCCTACAATGAGCAGTTCTTC.

This clonotype was observed at least ten times. The rearrangement links TRBV5-6 to TRBJ1-1, with D perhaps TRBD1 (5 bases). With 0 bases removed from V and 1 base from J, the gap between germline ends came to 28 bases. This CDR3 is 21 amino acids long. Germline V lookup: CDR1 SGHDT, CDR2 YYEEEE. The DNA for the CDR3 is TGTGCCAGCAGCTTGGCTTTTGGGGGGTATTTGCCCCAGAGGGAGAACACTGAAGCTTTCTTT. Its translation is CASSLAFGGYLPQRENTEAFF.

This clonotype was seen repeatedly, ten times or more. The chain carries TRBV7-9 and TRBJ1-1, with D hard to call. V was shortened by 5 bases and J by 11 bases, with 12 bases between the two germline ends. Germline assignment: CDR1 SEHNR and CDR2 FQNEAQ (reference sequence). This CDR3 comprises 11 residues. CDR3 residues: CASSPPGDAFF. The CDR3, as DNA: TGTGCCAGCAGCCCCCCCGGTGATGCTTTCTTT.

This chain connects TRBV28 to TRBJ2-3; D is undetermined. This CDR3 is built from 13 residues. V lost 5 bases and J 3 bases, leaving 9 bases between the germline ends. From germline, CDR1 is MDHEN and CDR2 SYDVKM. This CDR3 reads CASSDPGTDTQYF. CDR3 in DNA: TGTGCCAGCAGTGACCCCGGGACAGATACGCAGTATTTT.